A selection of T cell receptor beta chains follows, all from one sample in a study of post-analysis software for immune sequencing data. Each CDR3 protein gets one entry after TCRdb re-called the PCR reads with MiXCR. Counted here are 150,000 to 200,000 distinct CDR3 sequences, roughly 31% occurring once; the ten biggest clones make up around 1.5%. Sequenced input: blood. The receptors were sampled from a girl between 10 and 17 years old with multiple sclerosis. Each CDR3 is given with its conserved first and last residue. The order of the fields is V gene, J gene, CDR3 protein.

TRBV4-1	TRBJ2-3	CASSQDGLTSTDTQYF
TRBV4-1	TRBJ2-7	CASSQDLISGGYEQYF
TRBV10-2	TRBJ2-1	CASGTTSSYNEQFF
TRBV9	TRBJ2-1	CASSGKAGVQNEQFF
TRBV20-1	TRBJ2-1	CSAPPTSHYEQFF
TRBV28	TRBJ2-7	CASRAGTSSYEQYF
TRBV5-6	TRBJ2-4	CASSPGLAGEAKNIQYF
TRBV3-1	TRBJ1-6	CASRTQENSPPHF
TRBV2	TRBJ1-1	CASTGNTEAFF
TRBV29-1	TRBJ2-1	CSQKVLAGVNEQFF
TRBV10-3	TRBJ2-4	CAISEALDRGYIQYF
TRBV12-3/TRBV12-4	-	CASSLKAAGPLGEQYF
TRBV7-2	TRBJ2-3	CASSSRLAGGPLLSTDTQYF
TRBV10-1	TRBJ2-1	CASSEAGRNEQFF
TRBV5-1	TRBJ2-3	CASSSGLADDTQYF
TRBV20-1	TRBJ2-1	CSAPGLAYNEQFF
TRBV27	TRBJ2-7	CASSSLFDFPNYEQYF
TRBV5-1	TRBJ2-7	CASRGLPWEQYF
TRBV20-1	TRBJ1-5	CSAKRRENQPQHF
TRBV4-1	TRBJ2-5	CASSQVAGGQETQYF
TRBV2	TRBJ2-1	CASFLLPGQVINEQFF
TRBV20-1	TRBJ2-1	CSARDMARDEQFF
TRBV7-2	TRBJ2-7	CASNFSGTSYEQYF
TRBV2	TRBJ2-4	CASRGARGKNIQYF
TRBV20-1	TRBJ2-1	CSARDIGVNSYNEQFF
TRBV5-5	TRBJ2-1	CASSLIGQGVVEQFF